Shown below are 18 T cell receptor beta chains from a single sample sequenced in a study of regulatory T cells in long-lasting Graves disease. Indicated time point: persistent/refractory GD, antithyroid drugs over 5 years with positive TRAb. PBMC RNA was the source of the TCR library. According to the study, TCR beta libraries were built with iRepertoire HTBI primers and CDR3-region Arm-PCR. Each CDR3 protein is one row after TCRdb ran MiXCR on the multiplex PCR reads. This table has almost 350,000 distinct CDR3 sequences, 15% to 20% appearing once. Here the sequenced sample was peripheral blood mononuclear cells (PBMCs), taken when the disease was refractory, from a patient treated with antithyroid drugs. These receptors were collected from a female donor with Graves disease.

This clonotype was recorded many times. This chain links TRBV12-3 or TRBV12-4 with TRBJ1-1, with TRBD1 matching over 7 bases. Germline trimming cut 7 bases from V and 3 bases from J; bases unmatched to any gene: 17. The CDR3 covers 17 residues. The CDR3 spells CASIGAGGILLDTEAFF. CDR3 sequence (DNA): TGTGCCAGCATTGGGGCAGGGGGGATCTTATTGGACACTGAAGCTTTCTTT.

The V gene is TRBV30, the J gene TRBJ2-3, with 12 positions matching TRBD2. CDR3 length: 14 amino acids. Germline CDR1 GTSNPN, CDR2 SVGIG (reference sequence). The ends lost 4 bases at V and 5 bases at J; junction bases unmatched: 4. CDR3 sequence (DNA): TGTGCCTGGATAAGGACTAGCGGGGTAGATACGCAGTATTTT. Protein: CAWIRTSGVDTQYF. Together with reference TRBV30 and TRBJ2-3, the CDR3 gives the full variable domain: SQTIHQWPATLVQPVGSPLSLECTVEGTSNPNLYWYRQAAGRGLQLLFYSVGIGQISSEVPQNLSASRPQDRQFILSSKKLLLSDSGFYLCAWIRTSGVDTQYFGPGTRLTVL.

This clonotype showed up many times. The chain recombines TRBV30 with TRBJ2-5; TRBD2 is a possible D gene (5 bases). Germline V gives CDR1 GTSNPN, CDR2 SVGIG (reference sequence). The CDR3 runs to 13 residues. V lost 3 bases, J lost 1 base, and 9 bases lay in between. In DNA form, the CDR3 reads TGTGCCTGGAGCCCGGGAAGCCAAGAGACCCAGTACTTC. This encodes CAWSPGSQETQYF. Full variable domain (missing parts from reference TRBV30 and TRBJ2-5): SQTIHQWPATLVQPVGSPLSLECTVEGTSNPNLYWYRQAAGRGLQLLFYSVGIGQISSEVPQNLSASRPQDRQFILSSKKLLLSDSGFYLCAWSPGSQETQYFGPGTRLLVL.

This clonotype came up many times. This chain uses TRBV2 with TRBJ1-5, with D perhaps TRBD1 (6 bases). The germline gives CDR1 SNHLY, CDR2 FYNNEI. The CDR3 sequence is 14 residues long. Trimming pared 7 bases from V and 2 bases from J, leaving 12 bases between. The CDR3 DNA is TGTGCCAGCACTCGCAGGGGAGGCAATCAGCCCCAGCATTTT. Its protein is CASTRRGGNQPQHF.

The chain couples TRBV9 to TRBJ2-7, with TRBD2 matching 8 bases. Germline-derived CDR1 and CDR2 are SGDLS and YYNGEE. The CDR3 has 15 residues. V lost 3 bases and J lost 2; bases outside the gene matches: 7. CDR3 in DNA: TGTGCCAGCAGCGCGGGGGGGACTAGAGCCTACGAGCAGTACTTC. This encodes CASSAGGTRAYEQYF.

This clonotype has more than one count but fewer than ten. This chain joins TRBV11-2 and TRBJ1-3; D possibly corresponds to TRBD1 (6 bases). The CDR3 consists of 14 residues. Germline CDR1 SGHAT, CDR2 FQNNGV. Trimming left V 5 bases short and J 6 bases short, with 14 bases between. In DNA, the CDR3 is TGTGCCAGCAGCGGGGGGGCTTTGCAAAACACCATATATTTT. Its protein product is CASSGGALQNTIYF.

This clonotype was recorded at least ten times. The chain has TRBV6-1 and TRBJ1-5; 7 nucleotides align to TRBD1. The trim removed 7 bases at V and 4 bases at J, leaving 10 bases unmatched. Germline V gives CDR1 MNHNS, CDR2 SASEGT. The CDR3 contains 15 residues. This CDR3 reads CASTKGTARNQPQHF. Here the CDR3 DNA reads TGTGCCAGCACGAAAGGGACAGCCAGAAATCAGCCCCAGCATTTT.

The rearrangement links TRBV6-2 or TRBV6-3 to TRBJ1-2; possible D gene TRBD1, 5 bases. Germline CDR1 reads MNHEY; CDR2 reads SVGEGT. V was pared by 5 bases and J by 4 bases, with 17 bases between. This CDR3 region has 15 residues. CDR3 in DNA: TGTGCCAGCAGTGAATGGGGGGGGGGGATCTATGGCTACACCTTC. Residues: CASSEWGGGIYGYTF.

This clonotype appeared a few times. The CDR3 sequence: CATSDWSGVRSGELFF. The CDR3 coding sequence is TGTGCCACCAGTGATTGGTCAGGGGTAAGGAGCGGGGAGCTGTTTTTT. The chain uses TRBV24-1 and TRBJ2-2; possible D gene TRBD1, 6 bases. The CDR3 runs 16 residues. Germline-derived CDR1 and CDR2 are KGHDR and SFDVKD. V dropped 2 bases and J dropped 7 bases, with 16 bases sitting between them.

This clonotype was seen a handful of times. This chain joins TRBV20-1 and TRBJ2-7, with 9 bases aligning to TRBD1. J gave up 4 bases and V 2 bases, and 6 bases lay outside the gene matches. This CDR3 has 14 amino acids. Germline lookup yields CDR1 DFQATT and CDR2 SNEGSKA (reference sequence). The CDR3 coding sequence is TGCAGTGCTAGACCCCGGGACAGGGTGTACGAGCAGTACTTC. Amino acids: CSARPRDRVYEQYF.

The rearrangement links TRBV7-9 to TRBJ1-5, with 10 bases matching TRBD1. Trimming removed 2 bases from V and 3 bases from J; junction bases left unmatched: 4. Germline CDR1 SEHNR, CDR2 FQNEAQ (reference sequence). This CDR3 contains 16 residues. CDR3 bases: TGTGCCAGCAGCTTATCGGACAGGGGGGACAATCAGCCCCAGCATTTT. It is translated as CASSLSDRGDNQPQHF.

A few counts support this clonotype. This chain links TRBV9 with TRBJ2-7; 9 bases fit TRBD1. The CDR3 runs to 16 residues. The J segment lost 3 bases and the V segment lost 4 bases, leaving 11 bases of the junction unmatched. CDR1 is SGDLS and CDR2 is YYNGEE in the germline V gene. The CDR3 sequence is CASSPEFGTGLYEQYF. The CDR3 region has the DNA TGTGCCAGCAGCCCCGAGTTTGGGACAGGGCTCTACGAGCAGTACTTC.

At least ten counts were recorded for this clonotype. This chain joins TRBV11-2 and TRBJ1-3, with 7 bases matching TRBD1. J was trimmed by 4 bases and V by 5 bases; bases with no gene match: 2. The CDR3 runs 13 residues. CDR1 is SGHAT and CDR2 is FQNNGV in the germline V gene. The CDR3 DNA reads as TGTGCCAGCAGCCGGGACAGCGGAAACACCATATATTTT. Protein: CASSRDSGNTIYF.

This clonotype was counted at least ten times. The chain uses TRBV7-8 and TRBJ1-5; possible D gene TRBD1, 5 bases. Looked up from germline, CDR1 is SGHVS and CDR2 is FQNEAQ. This CDR3 comprises 15 residues. Deletions cut 5 bases from V and 6 bases from J, with 17 bases between. For the CDR3, the DNA is TGTGCCAGCAGCCACGGTCGGCAGGGAGGTCAGCCCCAGCATTTT. The encoded protein is CASSHGRQGGQPQHF.

Many counts were recorded for this clonotype. The chain employs TRBV15 and TRBJ1-5; D unresolved. The CDR3 has 15 amino acids. CDR1 and CDR2 from the germline V gene are LNHNV and YYDKDF (reference sequence). V was pared by 0 bases and J by 5 bases, with 11 bases between. Here the CDR3 reads CATSRDGVTYQPQHF. The CDR3 DNA follows: TGTGCCACCAGCAGAGACGGAGTTACCTATCAGCCCCAGCATTTT.

This clonotype has only a few counts. The CDR3 loop reads CASSPDGPRGDQPQHF. In DNA, the CDR3 is TGCGCCAGCAGCCCTGACGGCCCCCGTGGGGATCAGCCCCAGCATTTT. V is TRBV5-1 and J is TRBJ1-5; the D is unclear. The germline V and J ends were trimmed by 4 bases and 5 bases, with 19 bases remaining between them. Germline CDR1 reads SGHRS; CDR2 reads YFSETQ. The CDR3 has 16 amino acids.

This clonotype has just a few counts. This rearrangement joins TRBV29-1 to TRBJ1-3, with no clear D. The ends were cut back, 4 bases at V and 0 bases at J, with 13 bases in the middle. The CDR3 is made up of 15 amino acids. Germline values: CDR1 SQVTM, CDR2 ANQGSEA. The CDR3 nucleotides read TGCAGCGTTGTAGTCGGCGGAAACTCTGGAAACACCATATATTTT. Protein product: CSVVVGGNSGNTIYF. Together with reference TRBV29-1 and TRBJ1-3, the CDR3 gives the full variable domain: SAVISQKPSRDICQRGTSLTIQCQVDSQVTMMFWYRQQPGQSLTLIATANQGSEATYESGFVIDKFPISRPNLTFSTLTVSNMSPEDSSIYLCSVVVGGNSGNTIYFGEGSWLTVV.

As for this clonotype: A much larger clonotype is one base distant, so this may be a read error. The CDR3 spells CATRPGQGNEKPFF. The CDR3, as DNA: TGCGCCACCAGACCGGGACAGGGTAATGAAAAACCGTTTTTT. V gene TRBV5-1 combines with J gene TRBJ1-4; 9 nucleotides agree with TRBD1. CDR3 length: 14 residues. In germline, CDR1 is SGHRS, CDR2 YFSETQ.